This T cell receptor (beta chain) comes out of a study of cytomegalovirus exposure and HLA in healthy donors. Only a few counts were recorded for this clone. Its antigen remains unknown. From germline, CDR1 is ENHRY and CDR2 SYGVKD. V gave up 5 bases and J gave up 4 bases; unmatched junction bases: 2. The CDR3 covers 14 residues. This PCR relied on a set of 60 Vbeta primers and 13 Jbeta primers. The assay was immunoSEQ multiplex PCR, and TCRdb's table has in-frame clones only and misses some. Among 90,000 to 100,000 clones, roughly 81% were seen once, and the ten largest hold about 1.5%. General study points: Later on, a genetic analysis was performed. It linked a missense variant in DCLRE1C with V- and J-gene trimming of TCR beta. In a later analysis, at a false discovery rate of 0.05, about 16,000 TCR beta sequences matched HLA alleles. Reportedly, cytomegalovirus status was diagnosed with high sensitivity and specificity. Among TCR sequences, most were rare, though some public TCRs appeared in many donors.

The gene calls are TRBV10-3 and TRBJ1-6; TRBD1 aligns across 7 bases. This TCR came from a man aged 35 to 55 in good health and CMV-seronegative. What was sequenced was PBMCs. CDR3 region: CAISRDSYNSPLHF. The CDR3 bases are TGTGCCATCAGTCGGGACAGTTATAATTCACCCCTCCACTTT.